This passage covers 17 T cell receptor beta chains from one sample sequenced in a study of T cell responses to AZD1222 COVID-19 vaccine. TCRdb's copy holds only in-frame clones and misses some; the assay was immunoSEQ multiplex PCR. The sample has under 130,000 clones; 89% are singletons. The input for sequencing was peripheral blood, taken 28 days after the second AZD1222 dose. Receptor source: an adult who received the AZD1222 COVID-19 vaccine.

The chain recombines TRBV5-1 with TRBJ1-6; D ambiguous. V was clipped by 3 bases and J by 3 bases, with 7 bases between them. This CDR3 is built from 14 residues. Germline V lookup: CDR1 SGHRS, CDR2 YFSETQ. The CDR3 here is CASSSSVYNSPLHF. The CDR3 region has the DNA TGCGCCAGCAGCTCTAGTGTCTATAATTCACCCCTCCACTTT.

The chain uses TRBV28 and TRBJ2-5; D call uncertain. The V end was cut by 4 bases, the J end by 2 bases, with 8 bases between. The CDR3 has 13 residues. Germline CDR1 and CDR2: MDHEN and SYDVKM. CDR3 bases: TGTGCCAGCAGTTCCCTATTGCAAGAGACCCAGTACTTC. It is translated as CASSSLLQETQYF.

V usage is TRBV10-2 and J usage is TRBJ2-1, with TRBD2 identical over 7 bases. This CDR3 is built from 16 residues. Germline-derived CDR1 and CDR2 are WSHSY and SAAADI. Trimming took 0 bases from V and 6 from J; bases not matched to a gene: 8. The CDR3 reads CASSESRGGPFNEQFF. The CDR3 nucleotides read TGCGCCAGCAGTGAGTCTAGGGGAGGGCCTTTCAATGAGCAGTTCTTC.

The V gene is TRBV11-3, the J gene TRBJ2-2; no definite D call. V dropped 1 base and J dropped 5 bases, with 5 bases sitting between them. This CDR3 region has 13 residues. Per the germline V gene, CDR1 is SGHNT and CDR2 is YENEEA. The CDR3 here is CASSLGTTGELFF. CDR3 DNA sequence: TGTGCCAGCAGCTTAGGCACAACCGGGGAGCTGTTTTTT.

This chain connects TRBV6-5 to TRBJ1-2, with 9 bases aligning to TRBD1. The V segment lost 4 bases and the J segment 6 bases; nucleotides outside the gene matches: 6. The germline CDR1 and CDR2 sequences are MNHEY and SVGAGI. The CDR3 totals 14 residues. CDR3 DNA sequence: TGTGCCAGCAGTTTTGGACAGGGGAAACATGGCTACACCTTC. Its protein product is CASSFGQGKHGYTF.

CDR3 in DNA: TGTGCCAGCGGTATTAGGGCATCCTACAATGAGCAGTTCTTC. Its protein is CASGIRASYNEQFF. The J gene is TRBJ2-1, the V gene TRBV6-5; D is ambiguous. The germline V and J ends were trimmed by 8 bases and 1 base, with 12 bases remaining between them. Germline assignment: CDR1 MNHEY and CDR2 SVGAGI. The length of the CDR3 is 14 residues.

The rearrangement links TRBV2 to TRBJ1-1; no clear D. The V gene lost 9 bases and the J gene lost 1 base, with 9 bases spanning the gap. The CDR3 is made up of 12 amino acids. Germline V CDR1 and CDR2: SNHLY, FYNNEI. The CDR3: CASLVANTEAFF. Here the CDR3 DNA reads TGTGCCAGTCTCGTGGCGAACACTGAAGCTTTCTTT. The variable domain in full, with the rest retrieved from reference TRBV2 and TRBJ1-1, is EPEVTQTPSHQVTQMGQEVILRCVPISNHLYFYWYRQILGQKVEFLVSFYNNEISEKSEIFDDQFSVERPDGSNFTLKIRSTKLEDSAMYFCASLVANTEAFFGQGTRLTVV.

The chain recombines TRBV4-1 with TRBJ1-2; D gene unclear. There are 13 residues in the CDR3. Germline CDR1 reads MGHRA; CDR2 reads YSYEKL. V lost 2 bases, J lost 5 bases, and 9 bases lay in between. CDR3 residues: CASSQSVGYGYTF. CDR3 in DNA: TGCGCCAGCAGCCAAAGTGTCGGGTATGGCTACACCTTC.

The chain couples TRBV7-9 to TRBJ1-4; 10 positions agree with TRBD1. The ends lost 6 bases at V and 2 bases at J; junction bases unmatched: 3. The CDR3 sequence is 15 residues long. Germline V CDR1 and CDR2: SEHNR, FQNEAQ (reference sequence). The chain's CDR3 is CASSWDRGTNEKLFF. The CDR3 coding sequence is TGTGCCAGCAGTTGGGACAGGGGCACTAATGAAAAACTGTTTTTT.

The gene calls are TRBV27 and TRBJ1-2; D is unresolved. The CDR3 length is 15 residues. Germline CDR1 is MNHEY and CDR2 is SMNVEV (reference sequence). V was shortened by 5 bases and J by 0 bases, with 13 bases between the two germline ends. CDR3 residues: CASSPQETANYGYTF. CDR3 bases: TGTGCCAGCAGTCCTCAGGAGACGGCTAACTATGGCTACACCTTC.

The genes are TRBV5-1 and TRBJ1-4, with D possibly being TRBD1 (5 bases). The CDR3 is made up of 14 amino acids. V was cut by 4 bases and J by 4 bases, with 11 bases left in between. In germline, CDR1 is SGHRS, CDR2 YFSETQ. The CDR3 region is CASSPDSYNEKLFF. The CDR3 DNA reads TGCGCCAGCAGCCCCGACAGTTATAATGAAAAACTGTTTTTT.

This clone was recorded once. The chain has TRBV4-2 and TRBJ1-2; no firm D call. CDR1 and CDR2 from the germline V gene are LGHNA and YNFKEQ. V was shortened by 3 bases and J by 1 base, with 9 bases between the two germline ends. The CDR3 is made up of 14 amino acids. The CDR3 DNA reads as TGTGCCAGCAGCCAGGTGCAGAGTAACTATGGCTACACCTTC. It is translated as CASSQVQSNYGYTF.

This chain uses TRBV6-2 or TRBV6-3 with TRBJ2-3, with D tentatively TRBD2 (6 bases). Germline V gives CDR1 MNHEY, CDR2 SVGEGT. This CDR3 comprises 19 residues. The V and J ends lost 7 bases and 1 base respectively, with 27 bases between them. CDR3 nucleotides: TGTGCCAGCACCCCGATTTATAAAATCGGGAGATGGGGCACAGATACGCAGTATTTT. Translating gives CASTPIYKIGRWGTDTQYF.

The CDR3 here is CASRASIFNEKLFF. In DNA form, the CDR3 reads TGTGCCAGCAGGGCATCAATTTTTAATGAAAAACTGTTTTTT. The chain links TRBV3-1 (or the pseudogene TRBV3-2) to TRBJ1-4; D call uncertain. Trimming left V 6 bases short and J 4 bases short, with 12 bases between. From germline, CDR1 is LGHDT and CDR2 YNNKEL (reference sequence). The CDR3 spans 14 residues.

The rearrangement uses TRBV1 and TRBJ2-3; TRBD2 is the table's D call and was not checked against the DNA. TRBV1 is flagged as a pseudogene. This CDR3 is 16 amino acids long. The CDR3: CTSSQVSGRNTDTQYF. The CDR3 region has the DNA TGCACCAGCAGCCAAGTGAGCGGGAGGAATACAGATACGCAGTATTTT.

The V gene is TRBV7-8, the J gene TRBJ2-7, with a possible D match to TRBD1 (6 bases). V lost 1 base and J 6 bases, leaving 19 bases between the germline ends. Germline lookup yields CDR1 SGHVS and CDR2 FQNEAQ. The CDR3 contains 16 residues. CDR3 loop: CASSLGRGGRTSEQYF. CDR3 coding DNA: TGTGCCAGCAGCTTAGGCAGGGGTGGAAGAACTTCCGAGCAGTACTTC.

V and J are TRBV7-2 and TRBJ1-3; D is unclear. There are 15 residues in the CDR3. CDR1 and CDR2 (germline): SGHTA, FQGNSA. Deletions cut 5 bases from V and 4 bases from J, with 15 bases between. DNA of the CDR3: TGTGCCAGCAGCCCTCCGGGAGCTGGGGGAAACACCATATATTTT. Translation: CASSPPGAGGNTIYF.